Shown below are 25 T cell receptor beta chains from a single sample sequenced in a study of a mutant IDH1 vaccine in newly diagnosed glioma. The time point was: week 47, end of study. Topical imiquimod accompanied each vaccine dose, which consisted of 300 ug of mutant IDH1 20-mer peptide. The protocol was immunoSEQ multiplex PCR, while the TCRdb copy is restricted to in-frame clones and leaves out a portion. The table records about 94,000 clones, 89% of them present only once. These TCRs are of unknown antigen specificity. The sequenced sample was PBMCs, obtained from a glioma patient whose treatment included an IDH1 peptide vaccine. Receptor source: a woman in her 50s with glioma.

V usage is TRBV2 and J usage is TRBJ2-7, with 9 bases fitting TRBD1. Trimming removed 6 bases from V and 4 bases from J; junction bases left unmatched: 1. The CDR3 consists of 12 residues. Germline CDR1 reads SNHLY; CDR2 reads FYNNEI. CDR3 amino acids: CASRDRGYEQYF. The CDR3 DNA is TGTGCCAGCAGGGACAGGGGTTACGAGCAGTACTTC.

The CDR3 DNA follows: TGTGCCAGCAGTTTGTGGGGCAGGGGTGACACCGGGGAGCTGTTTTTT. Protein product: CASSLWGRGDTGELFF. V usage is TRBV28 and J usage is TRBJ2-2, with D possibly TRBD1 on 6 matching bases. CDR3 length: 16 amino acids. Per the germline V gene, CDR1 is MDHEN and CDR2 is SYDVKM. The ends were cut back, 3 bases at V and 3 bases at J, with 14 bases in the middle.

This sequence joins TRBV30 and TRBJ1-1; D gene ambiguous. The V gene's germline CDR1 is GTSNPN and CDR2 SVGIG (reference sequence). Trimming stripped 4 bases from V and 6 bases from J, with 12 bases between. This CDR3 is built from 12 residues. CDR3 sequence reads: CAWILNRPEAFF. The DNA for the CDR3 is TGTGCCTGGATACTAAACCGGCCTGAAGCTTTCTTT. The full variable domain, with the rest looked up from reference TRBV30 and TRBJ1-1, is SQTIHQWPATLVQPVGSPLSLECTVEGTSNPNLYWYRQAAGRGLQLLFYSVGIGQISSEVPQNLSASRPQDRQFILSSKKLLLSDSGFYLCAWILNRPEAFFGQGTRLTVV.

CDR3 sequence reads: CASSVGRGGRSYNEQFF. The CDR3 nucleotides read TGTGCCAGCAGCGTAGGCCGAGGGGGGAGGTCGTACAATGAGCAGTTCTTC. V usage is TRBV9 and J usage is TRBJ2-1; D assignment may be TRBD1 or TRBD2 (6 bases each). Trimming removed 0 bases from V and 4 bases from J, with 17 bases in between. Germline V gene lookup returns CDR1 SGDLS and CDR2 YYNGEE. The CDR3 loop spans 17 amino acids.

The chain uses TRBV2 and TRBJ1-5, with a possible D match to TRBD1 (5 bases). Germline V gene lookup returns CDR1 SNHLY and CDR2 FYNNEI. The CDR3 extends over 15 amino acids. Trimming removed 3 bases from V and 0 bases from J, with 9 bases in between. As DNA, the CDR3 is TGTGCCAGCAGTGAGTCAGGGTATAGCAATCAGCCCCAGCATTTT. Amino acids: CASSESGYSNQPQHF.

The V call is TRBV19, the J call TRBJ2-3, with a tentative D call TRBD2 (5 bases). The CDR3 covers 13 residues. The V gene lost 5 bases and the J gene lost 4 bases, with 10 bases spanning the gap. CDR1 and CDR2 (germline): LNHDA, SQIVND (reference sequence). The CDR3 loop reads CASSVTGSDTQYF. In nucleotides, the CDR3 is TGTGCCAGTAGTGTTACGGGATCAGATACGCAGTATTTT.

This rearrangement joins TRBV6-5 to TRBJ1-2; 8 bases are shared with TRBD1. This CDR3 comprises 13 residues. Germline V CDR1 and CDR2: MNHEY, SVGAGI. Germline trimming cut 6 bases from V and 3 bases from J; bases unmatched to any gene: 3. The CDR3 is CASRRTGYYGYTF. The CDR3 DNA reads TGTGCCAGCAGGAGGACAGGGTACTATGGCTACACCTTC.

The table lists this clone with a few counts. The chain is built from TRBV9 and TRBJ1-2; D possibly corresponds to TRBD1 (5 bases). CDR1 and CDR2 (germline): SGDLS, YYNGEE. With 4 bases removed from V and 5 bases from J, the gap between germline ends came to 12 bases. The CDR3 loop spans 13 amino acids. CDR3 in amino acids: CASSYQGGYGYTF. DNA of the CDR3: TGTGCCAGCAGCTACCAGGGCGGATATGGCTACACCTTC.

This chain joins TRBV7-9 and TRBJ1-6; D call uncertain. Germline lookup yields CDR1 SEHNR and CDR2 FQNEAQ (reference sequence). V was pared by 5 bases and J by 5 bases, with 7 bases between. This CDR3 comprises 13 residues. The CDR3 is CASSPWDNSPLHF. The DNA for the CDR3 is TGTGCCAGCAGCCCCTGGGATAATTCACCCCTCCACTTT. The full variable domain, completed using reference TRBV7-9 and TRBJ1-6, is DTGVSQNPRHKITKRGQNVTFRCDPISEHNRLYWYRQTLGQGPEFLTYFQNEAQLEKSRLLSDRFSAERPKGSFSTLEIQRTEQGDSAMYLCASSPWDNSPLHFGNGTRLTVT.

This clone was observed once. The rearrangement joins TRBV15 to TRBJ1-5; no definite D call. CDR1 is LNHNV, CDR2 YYDKDF, per germline (reference sequence). V lost 0 bases and J 7 bases, leaving 7 bases between the germline ends. This CDR3 comprises 13 residues. In DNA form, the CDR3 reads TGTGCCACCAGCAGAGATCCCGGGCAGCCCCAGCATTTT. It specifies CATSRDPGQPQHF.

The J gene is TRBJ2-1, the V gene TRBV18; 12 nucleotides match TRBD1. The CDR3 has 16 residues. Losses at the gene ends were 3 bases for V and 8 bases for J; bases not matched to a gene: 8. Germline CDR1 and CDR2: KGHSH and LQKENI. As DNA, the CDR3 is TGTGCCAGCTCACCGGTCCGGGACAGGGGGCTGGATGAGCAGTTCTTC. This encodes CASSPVRDRGLDEQFF.

The chain employs TRBV27 and TRBJ2-7; 11 nucleotides align to TRBD1. The trim removed 5 bases at V and 6 bases at J, leaving 6 bases unmatched. Per germline, CDR1 MNHEY and CDR2 SMNVEV (reference sequence). This CDR3 has 14 residues. The CDR3 DNA reads TGTGCCAGCAGTAGGACAGGGGGCTTTTTCGAGCAGTACTTC. This translates into CASSRTGGFFEQYF.

The rearrangement links TRBV5-4 to TRBJ2-3; D not certain. Germline loops: CDR1 SGHNT, CDR2 YYREEE (reference sequence). This CDR3 comprises 13 residues. Trimming cost V 4 bases and J 3 bases, with 9 bases left between them. The DNA of the CDR3 is TGTGCCAGCAGCCCCAAGACGACAGATACGCAGTATTTT. Its translation is CASSPKTTDTQYF.

The chain carries TRBV18 and TRBJ1-2; 7 bases agree with TRBD1. The CDR3 runs to 14 residues. Germline V gene sequence: CDR1 KGHSH, CDR2 LQKENI. V lost 6 bases and J lost 8; bases outside the gene matches: 12. The CDR3 sequence is CASSLGQLLGGYTF. In DNA, the CDR3 is TGTGCCAGCTCCCTGGGACAGCTTTTGGGAGGCTACACCTTC.

The rearrangement uses TRBV6-5 and TRBJ1-4; 9 bases agree with TRBD1. From germline, CDR1 is MNHEY and CDR2 SVGAGI. Trimming removed 4 bases from V and 8 bases from J; junction bases left unmatched: 11. CDR3 length equals 16 residues. DNA for the CDR3: TGTGCCAGCAGTTCCCGTCGACAGGGGGAGAGGGAAAAACTGTTTTTT. It yields the protein CASSSRRQGEREKLFF.

This chain joins TRBV6-6 and TRBJ1-5; D is uncertain. Germline CDR1 is MNHNY and CDR2 is SVGAGI (reference sequence). The CDR3 length is 15 residues. Between the trimmed V and J ends, which lost 6 bases and 7 bases, there was a span of 19 bases. For the CDR3, the DNA is TGTGCCAGCAGCCGCGGGCCTAACTACAAACAGCCCCAGCATTTT. Protein product: CASSRGPNYKQPQHF.

Only one count was recorded for this clone. This rearrangement joins TRBV29-1 to TRBJ2-5; 11 bases align to TRBD1. Trimming cost V 7 bases and J 2 bases; bases outside gene matches: 9. The length of the CDR3 is 15 residues. Germline V lookup: CDR1 SQVTM, CDR2 ANQGSEA. CDR3 nucleotides: TGCAGCGCCATAGCCGGGACAGGGGGACAAGAGACCCAGTACTTC. The encoded protein is CSAIAGTGGQETQYF.

The chain is built from TRBV5-5 and TRBJ1-2; a possible D gene is TRBD1 (5 bases). The CDR3 totals 17 residues. Looked up from germline, CDR1 is SGHKS and CDR2 is YYEKEE (reference sequence). Trimming stripped 5 bases from V and 5 bases from J, with 25 bases between. CDR3 amino acids: CASREGALQRHIYGYTF. CDR3 sequence (DNA): TGTGCCAGCAGAGAAGGGGCCCTACAGAGACATATTTATGGCTACACCTTC.

This chain links TRBV19 with TRBJ2-7; 7 bases are shared with TRBD1. V shed 5 bases, J shed 1 base, and the junction held 11 bases outside the gene matches. The CDR3 sequence is 16 residues long. Germline-derived CDR1 and CDR2 are LNHDA and SQIVND (reference sequence). The CDR3 DNA reads as TGTGCCAGTAGTCCCGGTCGACAGGGCCCTTCCTACGAGCAGTACTTC. Protein product: CASSPGRQGPSYEQYF.

The CDR3 sequence is CAISESVVETQYF. CDR3 DNA sequence: TGTGCCATCAGTGAGTCTGTGGTGGAGACCCAGTACTTC. The chain employs TRBV10-3 and TRBJ2-5; D remains ambiguous. The CDR3 runs to 13 residues. Trimming took off 0 bases at V and 5 bases at J, with 7 bases between the two ends. CDR1 and CDR2 (germline): ENHRY, SYGVKD.

V gene TRBV9 combines with J gene TRBJ1-1; TRBD1 agrees at 7 bases. V lost 4 bases and J lost 1; bases outside the gene matches: 4. Germline V gene lookup returns CDR1 SGDLS and CDR2 YYNGEE. The CDR3 contains 14 residues. CDR3 residues: CASSTGQPNTEAFF. CDR3 nucleotide sequence: TGTGCCAGCAGCACGGGACAGCCGAACACTGAAGCTTTCTTT.

The V and J genes are TRBV5-3 and TRBJ1-5; maybe TRBD1 (6 bases). TRBV5-3 is recorded as an ORF, its role being uncertain. The V and J ends lost 0 bases and 0 bases respectively, with 7 bases between them. This CDR3 contains 15 residues. The CDR3, as DNA: TGTGCCAGAAGCTTGGGGGGGCATAGCAATCAGCCCCAGCATTTT. This translates into CARSLGGHSNQPQHF.

The chain joins TRBV5-1 to TRBJ2-1; 7 bases are a match to TRBD2. The CDR3 runs to 12 residues. CDR1 is SGHRS, CDR2 YFSETQ, per germline. V lost 7 bases to trimming and J lost 9 bases; unmatched junction nucleotides: 7. CDR3 DNA sequence: TGCGCCAGCGCCATCGGGGAGGGTGAGCAGTTCTTC. The encoded protein is CASAIGEGEQFF.

This chain connects TRBV30 to TRBJ1-1; 8 nucleotides align to TRBD1. After removal of 2 bases from V and 6 bases from J, the junction contained 5 bases not matched to a gene. Germline-derived CDR1 and CDR2 are GTSNPN and SVGIG (reference sequence). The CDR3 length is 13 residues. In nucleotides, the CDR3 is TGTGCCTGGAGTCCGGGACAGGTCTCTGAAGCTTTCTTT. Protein: CAWSPGQVSEAFF.

The rearrangement links TRBV4-1 to TRBJ1-5; 8 bases are shared with TRBD1. The germline CDR1 and CDR2 sequences are MGHRA and YSYEKL. V was clipped by 2 bases and J by 6 bases; unmatched bases: 6. The CDR3 contains 15 residues. The CDR3, as DNA: TGCGCCAGCAGCCAATTTCAGGGGGCCTCTCAGCCCCAGCATTTT. This translates into CASSQFQGASQPQHF.